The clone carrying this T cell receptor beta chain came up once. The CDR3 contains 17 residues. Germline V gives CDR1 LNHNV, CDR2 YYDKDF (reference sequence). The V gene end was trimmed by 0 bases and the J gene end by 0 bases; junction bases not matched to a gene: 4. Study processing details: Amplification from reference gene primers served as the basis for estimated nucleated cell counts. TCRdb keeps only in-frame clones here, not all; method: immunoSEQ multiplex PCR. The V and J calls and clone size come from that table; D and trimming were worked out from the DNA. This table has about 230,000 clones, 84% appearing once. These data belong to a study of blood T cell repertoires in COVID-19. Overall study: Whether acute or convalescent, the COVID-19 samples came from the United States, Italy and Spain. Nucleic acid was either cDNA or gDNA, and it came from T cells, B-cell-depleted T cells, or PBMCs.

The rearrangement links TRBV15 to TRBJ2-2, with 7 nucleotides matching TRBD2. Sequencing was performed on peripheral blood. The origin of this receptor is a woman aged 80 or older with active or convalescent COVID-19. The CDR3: CATSRERDYSNTGELFF. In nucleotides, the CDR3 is TGTGCCACCAGCAGAGAACGGGACTACTCGAACACCGGGGAGCTGTTTTTT.